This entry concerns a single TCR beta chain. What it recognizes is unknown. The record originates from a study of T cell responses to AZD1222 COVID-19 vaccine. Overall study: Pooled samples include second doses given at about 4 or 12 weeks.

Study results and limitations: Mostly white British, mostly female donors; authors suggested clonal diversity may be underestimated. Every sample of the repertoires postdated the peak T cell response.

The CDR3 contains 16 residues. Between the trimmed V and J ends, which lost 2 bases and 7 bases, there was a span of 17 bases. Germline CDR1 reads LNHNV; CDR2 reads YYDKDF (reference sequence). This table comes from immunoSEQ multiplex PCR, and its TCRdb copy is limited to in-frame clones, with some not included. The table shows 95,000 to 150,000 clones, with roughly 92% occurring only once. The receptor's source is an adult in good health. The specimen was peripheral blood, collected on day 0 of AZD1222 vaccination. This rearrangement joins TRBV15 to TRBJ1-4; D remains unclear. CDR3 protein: CATSRSRGTLGEKLFF. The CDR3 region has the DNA TGTGCCACCAGCAGATCCCGGGGAACTCTGGGTGAAAAACTGTTTTTT.